Listed below are T cell receptor beta chains from one sample, sequenced in a study of OX40 agonist ivuxolimab in advanced cancers. Repertoires were generated with immunoSEQ multiplex PCR, while TCRdb's copy carries only in-frame clones and drops some. The table shows about 70,000 clones, with approximately 89% occurring only once. The input for sequencing was CD4+ or CD8+ T cells sorted from blood, taken in a trial of the OX40 agonist ivuxolimab. The receptors here all came from an adult with an advanced solid tumor such as melanoma, head and neck, liver or kidney cancer. CDR3s include the opening cysteine and the closing phenylalanine or tryptophan. D genes are given only for firm matches. A clone size is listed for some rows: how often the clone was seen (once, few, many), or a class if it is expanded.

d_gene: .; len: 13; abundance: .; j_gene: TRBJ1-5; v_gene: TRBV2; CDR3aa: CASSANSNQPQHF; CDR3nt: TGTGCCAGCAGTGCGAATAGCAATCAGCCCCAGCATTTT
d_gene: .; len: 11; abundance: .; j_gene: TRBJ2-3; v_gene: TRBV7-6; CDR3aa: CASSLGGTQYF; CDR3nt: TGTGCCAGCAGCTTAGGGGGGACGCAGTATTTT
d_gene: TRBD2; len: 18; abundance: .; j_gene: TRBJ2-7; v_gene: TRBV5-5; CDR3aa: CASSRGLAGGSSSYEQYF; CDR3nt: TGTGCCAGCAGTAGAGGACTAGCGGGGGGATCGAGCTCCTACGAGCAGTACTTC
d_gene: .; len: 13; abundance: .; j_gene: TRBJ1-2; v_gene: TRBV7-6; CDR3aa: CASPTGQFFGYTF; CDR3nt: TGTGCCAGCCCCACCGGACAGTTCTTCGGCTACACCTTC
d_gene: .; len: 14; abundance: .; j_gene: TRBJ2-5; v_gene: TRBV11-2; CDR3aa: CASSLVRGAETQYF; CDR3nt: TGTGCCAGCAGCTTGGTCCGCGGGGCGGAGACCCAGTACTTC
d_gene: TRBD1; len: 16; abundance: .; j_gene: TRBJ1-2; v_gene: TRBV10-3; CDR3aa: CAISESPLRQGARSTF; CDR3nt: TGTGCCATCAGTGAGTCGCCCCTTCGACAGGGGGCGCGAAGCACCTTC
d_gene: TRBD2; len: 16; abundance: once; j_gene: TRBJ2-5; v_gene: TRBV19; CDR3aa: CASSIGSSGIGETQYF; CDR3nt: TGTGCCAGTAGTATAGGCTCTAGCGGGATTGGCGAGACCCAGTACTTC
d_gene: TRBD2; len: 15; abundance: .; j_gene: TRBJ2-5; v_gene: TRBV19; CDR3aa: CASSILAGGRETQYF; CDR3nt: TGTGCCAGTAGTATACTAGCGGGGGGCAGAGAGACCCAGTACTTC
d_gene: .; len: 15; abundance: .; j_gene: TRBJ1-1; v_gene: TRBV18; CDR3aa: CASSPRAGPNSEAFF; CDR3nt: TGTGCCAGCTCACCCCGAGCCGGACCTAACTCTGAAGCTTTCTTT
d_gene: TRBD1; len: 15; abundance: .; j_gene: TRBJ1-2; v_gene: TRBV5-4; CDR3aa: CASSLGQGGNYGYTF; CDR3nt: TGTGCCAGCAGCTTGGGACAGGGAGGCAACTATGGCTACACCTTC
d_gene: TRBD1; len: 16; abundance: .; j_gene: TRBJ2-3; v_gene: TRBV19; CDR3aa: CASSKRQGGSTDTQYF; CDR3nt: TGTGCCAGTAGTAAGAGACAGGGGGGTAGCACAGATACGCAGTATTTT
d_gene: .; len: 15; abundance: .; j_gene: TRBJ2-3; v_gene: TRBV27; CDR3aa: CASSKRQANTDTQYF; CDR3nt: TGTGCCAGCAGTAAGAGACAGGCCAACACAGATACGCAGTATTTT
d_gene: .; len: 12; abundance: .; j_gene: TRBJ2-5; v_gene: TRBV29-1; CDR3aa: CSVEGQWETQYF; CDR3nt: TGCAGCGTGGAGGGACAGTGGGAGACCCAGTACTTC
d_gene: TRBD2; len: 17; abundance: .; j_gene: TRBJ2-1; v_gene: TRBV18; CDR3aa: CASSPLLGGGPMHEQFF; CDR3nt: TGTGCCAGCTCACCCCTCCTCGGGGGGGGGCCAATGCATGAGCAGTTCTTC
d_gene: .; len: 14; abundance: .; j_gene: TRBJ2-5; v_gene: TRBV5-1; CDR3aa: CASSQGRSQETQYF; CDR3nt: TGCGCCAGCAGCCAGGGACGGTCCCAAGAGACCCAGTACTTC
d_gene: TRBD1; len: 12; abundance: .; j_gene: TRBJ1-1; v_gene: TRBV5-1; CDR3aa: CASSLAGQGAFF; CDR3nt: TGCGCCAGCAGCTTGGCCGGACAGGGAGCTTTCTTT
d_gene: .; len: 16; abundance: .; j_gene: TRBJ2-7; v_gene: TRBV19; CDR3aa: CASSTSGRERSGEQYF; CDR3nt: TGTGCCAGTAGTACCTCCGGGCGGGAAAGATCGGGCGAGCAGTACTTC
d_gene: .; len: 15; abundance: .; j_gene: TRBJ2-3; v_gene: TRBV5-1; CDR3aa: CASSLLQGPTDTQYF; CDR3nt: TGCGCCAGCAGCTTACTTCAGGGACCCACAGATACGCAGTATTTT
d_gene: TRBD1; len: 15; abundance: .; j_gene: TRBJ2-7; v_gene: TRBV18; CDR3aa: CASSQGQGRAYEQYF; CDR3nt: TGTGCCAGCTCCCAGGGACAGGGAAGGGCCTACGAGCAGTACTTC
d_gene: .; len: 14; abundance: .; j_gene: TRBJ2-1; v_gene: TRBV6-1; CDR3aa: CASRSEGGSDEQFF; CDR3nt: TGTGCCAGCAGGTCCGAGGGGGGGTCGGATGAGCAGTTCTTC
d_gene: TRBD1; len: 14; abundance: few; j_gene: TRBJ2-7; v_gene: TRBV5-4; CDR3aa: CASSTGQDLYEQYF; CDR3nt: TGTGCCAGCAGCACCGGACAGGACCTCTACGAGCAGTACTTC
d_gene: TRBD1; len: 14; abundance: few; j_gene: TRBJ1-2; v_gene: TRBV7-9; CDR3aa: CASSIRGLDYGYTF; CDR3nt: TGTGCCAGCAGCATCAGGGGGCTAGACTATGGCTACACCTTC
d_gene: .; len: 15; abundance: .; j_gene: TRBJ2-1; v_gene: TRBV6-1; CDR3aa: CASSGQGSSYNEQFF; CDR3nt: TGTGCCAGCAGTGGGCAGGGAAGCTCCTACAATGAGCAGTTCTTC
d_gene: TRBD1; len: 14; abundance: .; j_gene: TRBJ2-7; v_gene: TRBV5-1; CDR3aa: CASSLAGTVYEQYF; CDR3nt: TGCGCCAGCAGCTTGGCAGGGACAGTCTACGAGCAGTACTTC
d_gene: .; len: 16; abundance: .; j_gene: TRBJ1-3; v_gene: TRBV2; CDR3aa: CASKSVGANTGNTIYF; CDR3nt: TGTGCCAGCAAAAGTGTAGGCGCGAATACTGGAAACACCATATATTTT
d_gene: .; len: 12; abundance: .; j_gene: TRBJ1-2; v_gene: TRBV5-5; CDR3aa: CASSRGDYGYTF; CDR3nt: TGTGCCAGCAGCCGGGGGGACTATGGCTACACCTTC
d_gene: TRBD1; len: 15; abundance: .; j_gene: TRBJ1-6; v_gene: TRBV6-5; CDR3aa: CASSETGEWDSPLHF; CDR3nt: TGTGCCAGCAGCGAAACAGGGGAGTGGGATTCACCCCTCCACTTT
d_gene: .; len: 18; abundance: few; j_gene: TRBJ1-3; v_gene: TRBV7-9; CDR3aa: CASSPPFRQASSGNTIYF; CDR3nt: TGTGCCAGCAGCCCCCCCTTCCGACAGGCGAGCTCTGGAAACACCATATATTTT
d_gene: TRBD1; len: 18; abundance: .; j_gene: TRBJ1-2; v_gene: TRBV11-2; CDR3aa: CASSLERTTGTGIHGYTF; CDR3nt: TGTGCCAGCAGCTTAGAGAGAACCACCGGGACAGGGATTCATGGCTACACCTTC
d_gene: TRBD2; len: 16; abundance: few; j_gene: TRBJ2-2; v_gene: TRBV2; CDR3aa: CASSVALAGGPGELFF; CDR3nt: TGTGCCAGCAGTGTGGCACTAGCGGGGGGGCCGGGGGAGCTGTTTTTT
d_gene: .; len: 19; abundance: once; j_gene: TRBJ2-3; v_gene: TRBV7-2; CDR3aa: CASSSYGGTGVASTDTQYF; CDR3nt: TGTGCCAGCAGCTCCTATGGGGGGACCGGGGTGGCTAGCACAGATACGCAGTATTTT
d_gene: .; len: 15; abundance: .; j_gene: TRBJ2-7; v_gene: TRBV6-5; CDR3aa: CASRLIQQGTVEQYF; CDR3nt: TGTGCCAGCAGATTAATCCAGCAGGGAACGGTCGAGCAGTACTTC
d_gene: TRBD1; len: 13; abundance: .; j_gene: TRBJ2-7; v_gene: TRBV5-1; CDR3aa: CASSLADRVEQYF; CDR3nt: TGCGCCAGCAGCTTGGCGGACAGGGTCGAGCAGTACTTC
d_gene: .; len: 15; abundance: .; j_gene: TRBJ2-6; v_gene: TRBV5-6; CDR3aa: CASSLDSSGANVLTF; CDR3nt: TGTGCCAGCAGCTTGGATTCCTCTGGGGCCAACGTCCTGACTTTC
d_gene: .; len: 16; abundance: .; j_gene: TRBJ1-3; v_gene: TRBV5-1; CDR3aa: CASSLDGGLSGNTIYF; CDR3nt: TGCGCCAGCAGCTTAGATGGGGGGCTATCTGGAAACACCATATATTTT
d_gene: TRBD2; len: 15; abundance: .; j_gene: TRBJ2-1; v_gene: TRBV4-1; CDR3aa: CASSPGLAGENEQFF; CDR3nt: TGCGCCAGCAGCCCGGGACTAGCGGGGGAGAATGAGCAGTTCTTC
d_gene: .; len: 13; abundance: .; j_gene: TRBJ1-2; v_gene: TRBV13; CDR3aa: CASSLEWPYGYTF; CDR3nt: TGTGCCAGCAGCTTAGAGTGGCCCTATGGCTACACCTTC
d_gene: .; len: 16; abundance: .; j_gene: TRBJ2-5; v_gene: TRBV4-2; CDR3aa: CASSQDSTRRSETQYF; CDR3nt: TGTGCCAGCAGCCAAGATTCGACCAGAAGGTCCGAGACCCAGTACTTC
d_gene: TRBD1; len: 16; abundance: .; j_gene: TRBJ1-5; v_gene: TRBV4-1; CDR3aa: CASSQTTGTVRQPQHF; CDR3nt: TGCGCCAGCAGCCAAACGACAGGGACAGTCCGTCAGCCCCAGCATTTT
d_gene: .; len: 14; abundance: .; j_gene: TRBJ1-6; v_gene: TRBV30; CDR3aa: CAWSGLPGGSPLHF; CDR3nt: TGTGCCTGGAGTGGTTTACCAGGTGGTTCACCCCTCCACTTT
d_gene: TRBD1; len: 15; abundance: .; j_gene: TRBJ2-2; v_gene: TRBV19; CDR3aa: CAIKSGQPGTGELFF; CDR3nt: TGTGCCATCAAGTCGGGACAGCCTGGCACCGGGGAGCTGTTTTTT
d_gene: .; len: 16; abundance: .; j_gene: TRBJ2-3; v_gene: TRBV6-1; CDR3aa: CASSELEGRVGDTQYF; CDR3nt: TGTGCCAGCAGTGAATTGGAGGGGCGGGTAGGAGATACGCAGTATTTT
d_gene: .; len: 14; abundance: .; j_gene: TRBJ2-7; v_gene: TRBV7-6; CDR3aa: CASSLGTGIYEQYF; CDR3nt: TGTGCCAGCAGCTTAGGAACAGGGATATACGAGCAGTACTTC
d_gene: .; len: 16; abundance: once; j_gene: TRBJ1-6; v_gene: TRBV6-1; CDR3aa: CASSEAGGGGNSPLHF; CDR3nt: TGTGCCAGCAGTGAAGCGGGCGGGGGTGGTAATTCACCCCTCCACTTT